A selection of T cell receptor beta chains follows, all from one sample in a study of blood T cell repertoires in COVID-19. Repertoires were generated with immunoSEQ multiplex PCR, while TCRdb's copy carries only in-frame clones and drops some. The sample holds about 170,000 clones, around 90% seen once. Material: peripheral blood. These receptors were taken from a man over 45 who had recovered from COVID-19. CDR3s include the opening cysteine and the closing phenylalanine or tryptophan. D genes are given only for firm matches. Clone size is not always given. Where it is, it says once, few, many or a class for expanded clones.

>TRBJ1-2|.|TRBD1|TRBV29-1
CSGGQGYGYTF
>TRBJ2-7|.|TRBD2|TRBV2
CASSRTSGSYEQYF
>TRBJ1-4|.|.|TRBV15
CATSRGTAATNEKLFF
>TRBJ1-1|once|.|TRBV7-2
CASSLRQGNTEAFF
>TRBJ2-3|.|.|TRBV21-1
CASSKFRLAGGIDTQYF
>TRBJ2-3|.|TRBD2|TRBV9
CASSVLAGGRTDTQYF
>TRBJ1-3|.|.|TRBV7-2
CASSLATGVYSGNTIYF
>TRBJ1-1|.|.|TRBV27
CASSFRQGKNEAFF
>TRBJ2-3|.|TRBD1|TRBV6-5
CASREDREVTDTQYF
>TRBJ2-6|.|TRBD1|TRBV28
CASGGTGESGANVLTF
>TRBJ1-2|.|.|TRBV4-3
CASSQEGTGTYGYTF
>TRBJ1-1|.|TRBD1|TRBV20-1
CSASTGGRTEAFF
>TRBJ2-7|.|.|TRBV7-2
CASRLGTVAYEQYF
>TRBJ2-3|.|TRBD2|TRBV19
CASRRLAGRTDTQYF
>TRBJ2-7|.|TRBD1|TRBV5-6
CASSPSPGQGGEQYF
>TRBJ2-3|.|TRBD2|TRBV2
CASSKGTSGGDTQYF
>TRBJ1-1|.|.|TRBV11-1
CASSTNRVNTEAFF
>TRBJ2-7|.|.|TRBV7-7
CASSLSQGSSYEQYF
>TRBJ1-1|once|.|TRBV5-6
CASSASQEAFF
>TRBJ1-5|.|.|TRBV7-8
CASSLAGDYSNQPQHF
>TRBJ2-3|.|.|TRBV5-5
CASSLGGHRTDTQYF
>TRBJ2-5|.|TRBD2|TRBV28
CASSSSAGGETQYF
>TRBJ2-4|.|TRBD2|TRBV11-1
CASSLGGGSKNIQYF